The T cell receptor (beta chain) under discussion was sequenced for a study of blood T cells in healthy people across ages (dated by TCRdb to between 2014 and 2016). Regarding the study in general: In model experiments, template switching captured roughly one uniquely barcoded TCR beta cDNA molecule for every two T cells. Age-related changes in TCR beta repertoire diversity were measured in the study by deep sequencing normalized with unique cDNA molecular identifiers. The donors were divided into four age groups: young (average around 16 years), middle-aged (around 37), aged (approximately 62) and long-lived (roughly 82). Donors of different ages were randomly distributed across sequencing lanes to avoid experimental bias. For two donors (one aged 18 to 30 and one aged 80 or older), the study analyzed two additional independent replicas of 1 million unique cDNA reads from the same blood draw. What the research found in general, with its limitations: Observed TCR beta diversity correlated strongly with the percentage of naive T cells measured by flow cytometry. Total diversity estimates from one million sequenced T cells were considered lower bounds and underestimates. Observed TCR beta diversity per million T cells fell roughly linearly with age, and a significant reduction was already apparent by age approximately 40. The long-lived group showed more naive CD4+ T cells, fewer expanded clones and increased TCR diversity than the aged group, suggesting age selection. Conclusive comparison of naive and antigen-experienced compartments was prevented by the profiling of bulk unsorted PBMCs. The CMV infection status of donors was not known, potentially confounding age-related changes in expanded clonotypes.

The donors were some 39 Caucasian individuals from Russia, aged 6 to 90 years, who were systemically healthy. Each donor gave approximately 9.4 milliliters of peripheral blood, drawn into EDTA-treated Vacutainer tubes. PBMCs were isolated by Ficoll-Paque density-gradient centrifugation, with at least 6.5 million obtained per sample. Total RNA was extracted from PBMCs with Trizol reagent, with at least 5.5 micrograms obtained per sample. For every donor, an aliquot of PBMCs went through flow cytometry to measure the percentages of naive CD45RAhigh/CD27high T cells. Libraries were made using 5' RACE. Sequencing was carried out with an Illumina HiSeq 2500. A second PCR of about 6 to 12 cycles was performed with a sample-barcoded 5' primer and a J-beta primer mix. A unique molecular identifier was introduced onto each TCR beta cDNA molecule by a template-switch 5' adaptor carrying 12 random nucleotides. Each sample yielded at least 3 million CDR3-containing paired-end reads. The Mint cDNA synthesis kit, primed by a TRBC-specific oligonucleotide, was used to synthesize first-strand cDNA from all RNA. Following uracil-DNA glycosylase treatment, a first 18-cycle PCR with universal primers M1SS and BC2_uni_R was performed on all cDNA. Per the source publication's procedure: Each sample was normalized by randomly selecting 1 million high-quality reads, each carrying a distinct molecular identifier. Instead of being binned into consensus sequences, reads that shared molecular identifiers were thrown out. CDR3 identification, clonotype clustering and error correction used MiTCR with a Q25 quality threshold and the strictest error-elimination algorithm. Lower-bound total TCR beta diversity was estimated with a nonparametric unseen species model using Euler transformation. TCRdb reprocessing: public reads trimmed at Q25 with fastp, clones called with MiXCR, in-frame beta chains kept. Each record represents a unique CDR3 protein, reported with the most common genes and DNA among its rows. The V and J calls and clone size come from TCRdb's table, not from the authors' own analysis. The sample contains hundreds of thousands of distinct CDR3 sequences, approximately 30% of them found a single time. More than 15% of the sample is taken by the ten largest.

The CDR3 runs 16 amino acids, cysteine and phenylalanine included. CDR3 DNA is the only sequence kept; it has 48 bases, read in frame from the first base. Trimming leaves V shorter by 3 bases and J shorter by 3 bases, with the junction holding 9 bases beyond the gene matches. From a lookup of the germline V gene (reference sequence), CDR1 and CDR2 are LNHNV and YYDKDF. This clonotype has at least ten counts. Its antigen is currently not known. Nothing much larger sits one base from this clone, and base qualities are not available. The sequence joins TRBV15 to TRBJ2-5, with 8 bases in between that match TRBD1. This sequence originates from a woman of 80 years or more in good health. Material: blood. CDR3 sequence: CATSSSRTGREETQYF. The nucleotide sequence is TGTGCCACCAGCAGTTCAAGGACAGGGAGAGAAGAGACCCAGTACTTC. The full variable domain, with segments outside the CDR3 supplied by the reference TRBV15 and TRBJ2-5 proteins, appears as DAMVIQNPRYQVTQFGKPVTLSCSQTLNHNVMYWYQQKSSQAPKLLFHYYDKDFNNEADTPDNFQSRRPNTSFCFLDIRSPGLGDTAMYLCATSSSRTGREETQYFGPGTRLLVL.